This T cell receptor beta chain was obtained from a study of siplizumab effects on memory and regulatory T cells. Findings of the study overall: A small minority of alloreactive clones were mapped to unstimulated subsets. Researchers could not give a naive or memory phenotype to roughly 75-97% of proliferating CD4+ or CD8+ clones. Naive T cells, seemingly more diverse than memory cells, seemed major alloresponse contributors.

The CDR3 contains 14 residues. The V end was cut by 3 bases, the J end by 4 bases, with 10 bases between. Germline-derived CDR1 and CDR2 are LNHNV and YYDKDF (reference sequence). Roughly 1.1 x 10^5 TCR templates were measured in each sample. Only in-frame clones appear in the TCRdb table, and some are missing; sequencing was by immunoSEQ multiplex PCR. The sample includes over 100,000 clones, under 95% of them seen just once. Turning to this clone: What it binds is not known.

The gene calls are TRBV15 and TRBJ2-1; D is unresolved. Source material: Tregs sorted from blood. This TCR was sampled from a human donor in good health. CDR3 coding DNA: TGTGCCACCAGCAGGGACCCCCTATACAATGAGCAGTTCTTC. It codes for CATSRDPLYNEQFF.